The 3 T cell receptor beta chains below all came from one sample that was sequenced in a study of blood T cell repertoires in COVID-19. Profiled with immunoSEQ multiplex PCR; TCRdb holds only in-frame clones, not every one. This sample yields around 380,000 clones, of which around 87% are seen a single time; 1% to 1.5% belongs to the top ten. The sequenced material came from PBMCs or T cells enriched from blood (not recorded which). The receptors shown here come from a man between 25 and 39 years old who had recovered from COVID-19.

The rearrangement uses TRBV18 and TRBJ1-2; D gene ambiguous. Germline-derived CDR1 and CDR2 are KGHSH and LQKENI. Trimming left V 3 bases short and J 3 bases short, with 8 bases between. The CDR3 contains 13 residues. The CDR3 protein is CASSPLRDYGYTF. The CDR3 bases are TGTGCCAGCTCACCGCTACGGGACTATGGCTACACCTTC. Based on the CDR3 plus reference TRBV18 and TRBJ1-2, the full variable domain is NAGVMQNPRHLVRRRGQEARLRCSPMKGHSHVYWYRQLPEEGLKFMVYLQKENIIDESGMPKERFSAEFPKEGPSILRIQQVVRGDSAAYFCASSPLRDYGYTFGSGTRLTVV.

Only one count was recorded for this clone. CDR3 residues: CASSHGGAVEQFF. CDR3 DNA sequence: TGCGCCAGCAGCCACGGGGGGGCCGTTGAGCAGTTCTTC. This sequence joins TRBV5-1 and TRBJ2-1, with TRBD2 matching over 8 bases. The CDR3 loop spans 13 amino acids. Germline CDR1 is SGHRS and CDR2 is YFSETQ. The ends lost 4 bases at V and 9 bases at J; junction bases unmatched: 6.

This clone showed up just a few times. The chain recombines TRBV10-3 with TRBJ1-3; the D is unclear. The V gene lost 0 bases and the J gene lost 4 bases, with 10 bases spanning the gap. This CDR3 is 15 amino acids long. CDR1 ENHRY and CDR2 SYGVKD come from the germline V gene. Written as DNA, the CDR3 is TGTGCCATCAGTGAGTCGACGGGAGTAGGAAACACCATATATTTT. Protein: CAISESTGVGNTIYF.